A selection of T cell receptor beta chains follows, all from one sample in a study of shared clonotypes between healthy human individuals. The table came from immunoSEQ multiplex PCR; TCRdb's copy has only in-frame clones and leaves some out. Here the sample spans 2 million to 2.5 million clones, 95% being singletons. Sequencing was performed on naive CD4+ T cells sorted from blood. These TCRs come from a man aged 18-30 years in good health. Both conserved end residues are part of each CDR3. The D gene is left open where the match is weak. Part of the rows lack a size; the others show once, few, many or a class for expanded clones.

size,J,V,D,DNA,CDR3
.,TRBJ2-7,TRBV18,.,TGTGCCAGCTCACCACGGGCAGGGGCGGGCTACGAGCAGTACTTC,CASSPRAGAGYEQYF
.,TRBJ2-2,TRBV5-1,.,TGCGCCAGCACTGTCGAAGGTCTAATTAACACCGGGGAGCTGTTTTTT,CASTVEGLINTGELFF
once,TRBJ2-1,TRBV25-1,TRBD1,TGTGCCAGCAGTGAATCCGGGACAGGGGGTGACAATGAGCAGTTCTTC,CASSESGTGGDNEQFF
.,TRBJ2-5,TRBV5-1,.,TGCGCCAGCAGCTTGGAGGGGTCTGCGACCCAGTACTTC,CASSLEGSATQYF
once,TRBJ2-1,TRBV7-3,.,TGTGCCAGCAGGTCTCCAAGAGACTCCTACAATGAGCAGTTCTTC,CASRSPRDSYNEQFF
once,TRBJ1-2,TRBV4-1,.,TGCGCCAGCAGCCAAGAGGGCGGCAGGTCGAACTATGGCTACACCTTC,CASSQEGGRSNYGYTF
.,TRBJ2-5,TRBV7-9,.,TGTGCCAGCAGCTCCATGCAAGAGACCCAGTACTTC,CASSSMQETQYF
once,TRBJ2-1,TRBV5-1,.,TGCGCCAGCAGCTTTTCGGCCGGTGGGAATGAGCAGTTCTTC,CASSFSAGGNEQFF
.,TRBJ1-5,TRBV30,.,TGTGCCTGGAGTGCGGCCGGATTTAGCAATCAGCCCCAGCATTTT,CAWSAAGFSNQPQHF
.,TRBJ1-6,TRBV7-2,TRBD1,TGTGCCAGCAGCATAAGGGGACAGGGGGTGAATTCACCCCTCCACTTT,CASSIRGQGVNSPLHF
.,TRBJ1-1,TRBV11-2,.,TGTGCCAGCAGCCCGGTGGGATGGGACCTAAAGGTCGCTTTCTTT,CASSPVGWDLKVAFF
.,TRBJ1-2,TRBV28,.,TGTGCCAGCACGAAGGGCCAATGGGCCCGTGGGTATGGCTACACCTTC,CASTKGQWARGYGYTF
.,TRBJ2-7,TRBV5-1,.,TGCGCCAGCAGCTTGTCAGAACCTTACGAGCAGTACTTC,CASSLSEPYEQYF
.,TRBJ2-7,TRBV6-5,.,TGTGCCAGCAGTCGGGGGCCCTCCTACGAGCAGTACTTC,CASSRGPSYEQYF
once,TRBJ2-6,TRBV5-6,.,TGTGCCAGCATCTCTGGGTGGGGCCCCGGGGCCAACGTCCTGACTTTC,CASISGWGPGANVLTF
.,TRBJ2-2,TRBV5-4,.,TGTGCCAGCAGCTTTATGGGGGCAACCGGGGAGCTGTTTTTT,CASSFMGATGELFF
.,TRBJ1-6,TRBV28,.,TGTGCCAGCAGGCTCGACAAGAGCTCCTATAATTCACCCCTCCACTTT,CASRLDKSSYNSPLHF
.,TRBJ1-1,TRBV29-1,.,TGCAGCGTTGAGGCCGGAAGGGCTTTCTTT,CSVEAGRAFF
.,TRBJ1-2,TRBV19,TRBD1,TGTGCCAGTAGTTTTCGGGACAGGCCATATGGCTACACCTTC,CASSFRDRPYGYTF
.,TRBJ1-1,TRBV4-1,TRBD1,TGCGCCAGCAGCCTCCGGACAGGGGCCACTGAAGCTTTCTTT,CASSLRTGATEAFF
.,TRBJ1-5,TRBV6-1,TRBD1,TGTGCCAGCAGACCTGGACAGGGTGACCAGCCCCAGCATTTT,CASRPGQGDQPQHF
.,TRBJ1-1,TRBV6-5,.,TGTGCCAGCAGTTACGCTCAGGGTGGTTCTGAAGCTTTCTTT,CASSYAQGGSEAFF
once,TRBJ2-1,TRBV5-1,TRBD2,TGCGCCAGCAGCTTGGTGACTAGCGGCCACAATGAGCAGTTCTTC,CASSLVTSGHNEQFF
.,TRBJ2-4,TRBV6-1,TRBD2,TGTGCCAGCAGTGAAGCTGGTGCCCAGACTAGCTTTATATTTCAGTACTTC,CASSEAGAQTSFIFQYF
.,TRBJ2-5,TRBV7-2,TRBD2,TGTGCCAGCAGCTTAGTTGGCAGCGGGGGTGCGGAGACCCAGTACTTC,CASSLVGSGGAETQYF
.,TRBJ1-2,TRBV7-8,.,TGTGCCAGCAGCTTAGGTTCGACATATGGCTACACCTTC,CASSLGSTYGYTF
.,TRBJ2-7,TRBV7-6,.,TGTGCCAGCAGCCCCCAGACAGCCTCCTACGAGCAGTACTTC,CASSPQTASYEQYF
.,TRBJ2-3,TRBV2,TRBD2,TGTGCCAGCAGCCGACTAGCGTCCGGTACAGATACGCAGTATTTT,CASSRLASGTDTQYF
once,TRBJ1-6,TRBV7-2,.,TGTGCCAGCAGCTTAGCGTTGACGGCAAACTCACCCCTCCACTTT,CASSLALTANSPLHF